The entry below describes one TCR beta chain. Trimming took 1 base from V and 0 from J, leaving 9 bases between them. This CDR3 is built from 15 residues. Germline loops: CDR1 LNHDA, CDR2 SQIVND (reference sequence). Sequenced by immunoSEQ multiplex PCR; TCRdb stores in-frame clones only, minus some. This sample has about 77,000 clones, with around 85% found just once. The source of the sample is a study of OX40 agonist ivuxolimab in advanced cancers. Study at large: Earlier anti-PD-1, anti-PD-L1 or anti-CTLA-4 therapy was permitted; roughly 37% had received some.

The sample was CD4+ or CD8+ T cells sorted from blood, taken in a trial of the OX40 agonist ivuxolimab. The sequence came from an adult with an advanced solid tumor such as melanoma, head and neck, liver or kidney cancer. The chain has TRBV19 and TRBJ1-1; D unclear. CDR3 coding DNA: TGTGCCAGTAGTATAGCCTTCAGAATGAACACTGAAGCTTTCTTT. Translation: CASSIAFRMNTEAFF.